This passage covers 3 T cell receptor beta chains from one sample sequenced in a study of T cells in Graves' hyperthyroidism and ophthalmopathy. TCR beta CDR3 regions were amplified from RNA transcripts. An initial round of RT-PCR targeting the TCR CDR3 relied on the HTBI primer set. Each CDR3 protein gets one entry after TCRdb re-called the multiplex PCR reads with MiXCR. The table includes about 720,000 distinct CDR3 sequences, around 20% detected once. The sequenced sample consisted of blood. Receptors originate from a woman aged 45-59 years with Graves' hyperthyroidism that later progressed to Graves' ophthalmopathy.

This clonotype was picked up many times. V usage is TRBV3-1 and J usage is TRBJ2-6; no firm D call. Trimming took 4 bases from V and 4 from J, leaving 5 bases between them. CDR1 LGHDT and CDR2 YNNKEL come from the germline V gene (reference sequence). This CDR3 comprises 13 residues. CDR3 in DNA: TGTGCCAGCAGCCCCTGGGGGGCCAACGTCCTGACTTTC. Amino acid sequence: CASSPWGANVLTF.

The V gene is TRBV9, the J gene TRBJ2-6; 11 nucleotides line up with TRBD1. The junction had 8 bases not matched to a gene; V was cut back by 3 bases and J by 3 bases. In germline, CDR1 is SGDLS, CDR2 YYNGEE. The CDR3 runs 18 residues. The CDR3 sequence: CASSEGTGGRGGANVLTF. In DNA form, the CDR3 reads TGTGCCAGCAGCGAAGGGACAGGGGGGAGAGGTGGGGCCAACGTCCTGACTTTC. Looking up the rest from reference TRBV9 and TRBJ2-6 gives the full variable domain: DSGVTQTPKHLITATGQRVTLRCSPRSGDLSVYWYQQSLDQGLQFLIQYYNGEERAKGNILERFSAQQFPDLHSELNLSSLELGDSALYFCASSEGTGGRGGANVLTFGAGSRLTVL.

As for this clonotype: Sequence at one end of the junction differs from germline and may be a read error. This chain joins TRBV24-1 and TRBJ2-1, with TRBD2 as a possible D gene (6 bases). CDR1 KGHDR and CDR2 SFDVKD come from the germline V gene. The CDR3 loop spans 16 amino acids. The CDR3 DNA reads TGTGCCACCAGTAATTTTGGGGCTAGCGTTTCTAATGAGCAGTTCTTC. Encoded protein: CATSNFGASVSNEQFF.